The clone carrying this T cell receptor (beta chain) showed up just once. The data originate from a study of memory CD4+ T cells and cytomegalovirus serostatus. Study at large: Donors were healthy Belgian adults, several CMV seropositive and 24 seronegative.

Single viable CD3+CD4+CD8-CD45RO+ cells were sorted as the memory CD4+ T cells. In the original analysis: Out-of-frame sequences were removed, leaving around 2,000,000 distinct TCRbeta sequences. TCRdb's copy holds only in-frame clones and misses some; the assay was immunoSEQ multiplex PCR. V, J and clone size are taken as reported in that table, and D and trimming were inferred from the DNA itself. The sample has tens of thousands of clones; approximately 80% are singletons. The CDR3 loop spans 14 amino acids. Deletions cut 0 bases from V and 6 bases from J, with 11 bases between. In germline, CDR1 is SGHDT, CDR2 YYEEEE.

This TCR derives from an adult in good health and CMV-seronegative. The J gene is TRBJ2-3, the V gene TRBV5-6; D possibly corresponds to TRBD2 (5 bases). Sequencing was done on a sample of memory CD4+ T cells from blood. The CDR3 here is CASSLGLPQDTQYF. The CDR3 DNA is TGTGCCAGCAGCTTGGGACTACCGCAGGATACGCAGTATTTT. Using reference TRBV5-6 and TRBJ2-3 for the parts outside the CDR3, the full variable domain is DAGVTQSPTHLIKTRGQQVTLRCSPKSGHDTVSWYQQALGQGPQFIFQYYEEEERQRGNFPDRFSGHQFPNYSSELNVNALLLGDSALYLCASSLGLPQDTQYFGPGTRLTVL.